Listed here are 24 T cell receptor beta chains from one sample, sequenced in a study of T cell repertoires in cytomegalovirus infection. TCRdb ran MiXCR on the reads and lists one entry per CDR3 protein. The repertoire has about 120,000 distinct CDR3 sequences, around 30% of them found once; the top ten carry 40% to 45%. Their specific antigens are unknown. The sequences come from CD8+ T cells from cultured PBMCs, collected from culture after CMV antigen stimulation. Every receptor here comes from a human donor in good health (CMV status not recorded). Some clones in this sample may be carry-over from other donors' samples.

This chain uses TRBV12-3 or TRBV12-4 with TRBJ2-6; D is uncertain. V was shortened by 6 bases and J by 0 bases, with 12 bases between the two germline ends. The CDR3 loop spans 16 amino acids. The CDR3 nucleotides are TGTGCCAGCAGGCCCACGCGGTTCTCTGGGGCCAACGTCCTGACTTTC. The encoded protein is CASRPTRFSGANVLTF.

The chain uses TRBV19 and TRBJ2-1, with D unclear. CDR3 length: 12 residues. The ends were cut back, 3 bases at V and 10 bases at J, with 10 bases in the middle. Germline assignment: CDR1 LNHDA and CDR2 SQIVND (reference sequence). The CDR3 region is CASSMAGREQFF. The CDR3 DNA follows: TGTGCCAGTAGTATGGCAGGCCGGGAGCAGTTCTTC.

This clonotype showed up just a few times. V and J are TRBV9 and TRBJ2-1, with a tentative D call TRBD2 (6 bases). Germline-derived CDR1 and CDR2 are SGDLS and YYNGEE. The CDR3 spans 17 residues. With 4 bases removed from V and 0 bases from J, the gap between germline ends came to 17 bases. The CDR3 bases are TGTGCCAGCAGCCCACCCGGAGGGTCCATCTCCTACAATGAGCAGTTCTTC. It specifies CASSPPGGSISYNEQFF. Filled out from reference TRBV9 and TRBJ2-1, the complete variable domain reads DSGVTQTPKHLITATGQRVTLRCSPRSGDLSVYWYQQSLDQGLQFLIQYYNGEERAKGNILERFSAQQFPDLHSELNLSSLELGDSALYFCASSPPGGSISYNEQFFGPGTRLTVL.

In its sample, this clonotype was seen a few times. The J gene is TRBJ2-1, the V gene TRBV6-1; the match to TRBD1 covers 7 bases. V shed 5 bases and J 0 bases; nucleotides not matched to a gene: 4. The CDR3 contains 15 residues. Germline lookup yields CDR1 MNHNS and CDR2 SASEGT. CDR3 sequence reads: CASSRQGISYNEQFF. DNA of the CDR3: TGTGCCAGCAGTAGACAGGGCATCTCCTACAATGAGCAGTTCTTC.

This clonotype was counted a few times. The V and J genes are TRBV7-9 and TRBJ2-6; TRBD1 agrees at 8 bases. The ends lost 4 bases at V and 2 bases at J; junction bases unmatched: 16. CDR3 size: 20 residues. Germline assignment: CDR1 SEHNR and CDR2 FQNEAQ (reference sequence). The DNA for the CDR3 is TGTGCCAGCAGCTCTCCGACTGGGACAGGCGTGAGTGCTGGGGCCAACGTCCTGACTTTC. Its translation is CASSSPTGTGVSAGANVLTF.

A single count supports this clonotype. This rearrangement joins TRBV6-8 to TRBJ2-1; TRBD2 might be the D (6 bases). Germline CDR1 MNHGY, CDR2 SAAAGT. With 6 bases removed from V and 7 bases from J, the gap between germline ends came to 13 bases. This CDR3 has 13 residues. CDR3 DNA: TGTGCCAGCAGGCCCTCACGGGGGAATGAGCAGTTCTTC. Residues: CASRPSRGNEQFF.

The chain couples TRBV6-1 to TRBJ2-1; perhaps TRBD1 as D (5 bases). Trimming shortened V by 1 base and J by 6 bases, and 13 bases separated the two germline ends. The CDR3 has 15 residues. Germline CDR1 reads MNHNS; CDR2 reads SASEGT. CDR3 loop: CASSEGTPRGNEQFF. DNA of the CDR3: TGTGCCAGCAGTGAAGGGACACCAAGGGGCAATGAGCAGTTCTTC.

This clonotype was seen a few times. The chain carries TRBV6-6 and TRBJ1-2; possible D gene TRBD1, 5 bases. V was pared by 6 bases and J by 3 bases, with 11 bases between. This CDR3 region has 13 residues. Germline CDR1 and CDR2: MNHNY and SVGAGI (reference sequence). CDR3 DNA sequence: TGTGCCAGCAGGGGGGAGATCGACTATGGCTACACCTTC. It yields the protein CASRGEIDYGYTF.

A few counts support this clonotype. The chain carries TRBV5-6 and TRBJ1-6, with D tentatively TRBD1 (6 bases). V lost 2 bases to trimming and J lost 10 bases, with 22 bases between them. Germline values: CDR1 SGHDT, CDR2 YYEEEE. The CDR3 is 17 residues long. The CDR3 DNA follows: TGTGCCAGCAGCTTTTTCATCTCGGGGGCGCCAAGATCACCCCTCCACTTT. Its translation is CASSFFISGAPRSPLHF.

This clonotype was recorded at least ten times. The J gene is TRBJ2-5, the V gene TRBV5-5; D could derive from TRBD1 or TRBD2 (5 bases each). CDR1 is SGHKS and CDR2 is YYEKEE in the germline V gene (reference sequence). Trimming left V 2 bases short and J 2 bases short, with 13 bases between. This CDR3 spans 15 amino acids. The CDR3 coding sequence is TGTGCCAGCAGCTTTCGGGACGGGGCTCAAGAGACCCAGTACTTC. It encodes CASSFRDGAQETQYF.

The CDR3 sequence: CASSPREDRTETDTQYF. CDR3 in DNA: TGTGCCAGCAGCCCCAGAGAGGACAGAACGGAGACAGATACGCAGTATTTT. The V gene is TRBV7-9, the J gene TRBJ2-3; perhaps TRBD1 as D (6 bases). CDR3 size: 17 residues. Looked up from germline, CDR1 is SEHNR and CDR2 is FQNEAQ (reference sequence). V dropped 5 bases and J dropped 3 bases, with 21 bases sitting between them.

J is TRBJ1-5 and V is TRBV4-1, with 12 bases matching TRBD1. Germline assignment: CDR1 MGHRA and CDR2 YSYEKL. The CDR3 has 17 amino acids. Trimming cost V 0 bases and J 6 bases; bases outside gene matches: 6. In DNA, the CDR3 is TGCGCCAGCAGCCAAGAGGTGGGACAGGGGGCGCTTCAGCCCCAGCATTTT. Its translation is CASSQEVGQGALQPQHF.

This clonotype was seen many times. This chain joins TRBV5-5 and TRBJ1-4; D is uncertain. There are 14 residues in the CDR3. Germline CDR1 SGHKS, CDR2 YYEKEE (reference sequence). V dropped 3 bases and J dropped 0 bases, with 6 bases sitting between them. In DNA form, the CDR3 reads TGTGCCAGCAGCTGGGCGTCAACTAATGAAAAACTGTTTTTT. It yields the protein CASSWASTNEKLFF.

J is TRBJ1-6 and V is TRBV4-3; TRBD1 matches 9 bases. CDR1 is LGHNA and CDR2 is YSLEER in the germline V gene. J was trimmed by 9 bases and V by 5 bases; bases with no gene match: 5. This CDR3 contains 14 residues. The CDR3 region is CASSWDRESSPLHF. The CDR3 DNA reads as TGCGCCAGCAGCTGGGACAGGGAAAGTTCACCCCTCCACTTT.

The CDR3 coding sequence is TGTGCCAGCAGCGACGGGACAGCCTCTAGCAATCAGCCCCAGCATTTT. This translates into CASSDGTASSNQPQHF. This chain joins TRBV2 and TRBJ1-5; 7 positions agree with TRBD1. CDR3 size: 16 residues. V was pared by 6 bases and J by 0 bases, with 8 bases of the junction left unmatched. The V gene's germline CDR1 is SNHLY and CDR2 FYNNEI.

This clonotype has just a few counts. The CDR3 sequence: CASSYSRDRSRETQYF. CDR3 DNA: TGTGCCAGCAGTTACTCACGAGACAGGTCTAGGGAGACCCAGTACTTC. The chain is built from TRBV6-5 and TRBJ2-5; maybe TRBD1 (6 bases). The CDR3 is 16 amino acids. With 0 bases removed from V and 5 bases from J, the gap between germline ends came to 16 bases. Looked up from germline, CDR1 is MNHEY and CDR2 is SVGAGI.

The chain employs TRBV18 and TRBJ1-5; D possibly corresponds to TRBD1 (5 bases). CDR1 is KGHSH and CDR2 is LQKENI in the germline V gene. The CDR3 is made up of 15 amino acids. Deletions cut 3 bases from V and 6 bases from J, with 15 bases between. CDR3 sequence (DNA): TGTGCCAGCTCACCTTTCGAAGGGGCAGGTCAGCCCCAGCATTTT. Encoded protein: CASSPFEGAGQPQHF.

This clonotype was counted only a few times. The chain is built from TRBV2 and TRBJ2-1, with TRBD2 as a possible D gene (5 bases). Germline V gene data show CDR1 as SNHLY and CDR2 as FYNNEI. Trimming took off 6 bases at V and 4 bases at J, with 7 bases between the two ends. The CDR3 contains 12 residues. The CDR3 region has the DNA TGTGCCAGCAGAGGGAGTTACAATGAGCAGTTCTTC. This codes for CASRGSYNEQFF.

This clonotype was seen a few times. The gene calls are TRBV27 and TRBJ1-6; TRBD1 matches 9 bases. The germline CDR1 and CDR2 sequences are MNHEY and SMNVEV (reference sequence). J gave up 10 bases and V 4 bases, and 8 bases lay outside the gene matches. The CDR3 extends over 15 amino acids. The CDR3 bases are TGTGCCAGCAGTTCCTTCACAGGGGGCAAATCACCCCTCCACTTT. It translates to CASSSFTGGKSPLHF.

The sample holds a few counts of this clonotype. The CDR3 DNA reads TGTGCCAGCAGCTTAGGGGCGCGAAGCTCCTACGAGCAGTACTTC. This sequence encodes CASSLGARSSYEQYF. V is TRBV7-9 and J is TRBJ2-7; D call uncertain. The germline V gene has CDR1 SEHNR and CDR2 FQNEAQ (reference sequence). CDR3 size: 15 residues. V lost 1 base to trimming and J lost 0 bases, with 10 bases between them.

The J gene is TRBJ2-1, the V gene TRBV7-2; D might be TRBD1 (6 bases). CDR3 length equals 14 residues. V was cut by 0 bases and J by 9 bases, with 12 bases left in between. CDR1 and CDR2 (germline): SGHTA, FQGNSA. The CDR3: CASSLALGTSEQFF. CDR3 coding DNA: TGTGCCAGCAGCTTAGCGCTGGGGACAAGTGAGCAGTTCTTC.

This clonotype was detected only a few times. V gene TRBV7-6 combines with J gene TRBJ2-1; D is perhaps TRBD1 or TRBD2 (6 bases each). The V and J ends lost 0 bases and 4 bases respectively, with 10 bases between them. The CDR3 spans 15 residues. Germline CDR1 and CDR2: SGHVS and FNYEAQ. The CDR3 loop is CASSLAGGPYNEQFF. In DNA form, the CDR3 reads TGTGCCAGCAGCTTAGCGGGGGGCCCTTACAATGAGCAGTTCTTC.

This clonotype was seen more than once but under ten times. The gene calls are TRBV9 and TRBJ2-3; 12 bases match TRBD2. Germline lookup yields CDR1 SGDLS and CDR2 YYNGEE. The CDR3 covers 17 residues. The junction had 5 bases not matched to a gene; V was cut back by 3 bases and J by 0 bases. Written as DNA, the CDR3 is TGTGCCAGCAGCGGGACTGGACTAGCGGGGAGCACAGATACGCAGTATTTT. Translated, it gives CASSGTGLAGSTDTQYF.

There are a few counts of this clonotype. This chain joins TRBV7-9 and TRBJ2-1; TRBD2 matches 8 bases. After removal of 2 bases from V and 1 base from J, the junction contained 4 bases not matched to a gene. CDR1 is SEHNR and CDR2 is FQNEAQ in the germline V gene (reference sequence). The CDR3 runs 16 residues. The CDR3 spells CASSLMGLGSYNEQFF. CDR3 coding DNA: TGTGCCAGCAGCTTAATGGGACTAGGATCCTACAATGAGCAGTTCTTC. The whole variable domain, remainder taken from reference TRBV7-9 and TRBJ2-1, is DTGVSQNPRHKITKRGQNVTFRCDPISEHNRLYWYRQTLGQGPEFLTYFQNEAQLEKSRLLSDRFSAERPKGSFSTLEIQRTEQGDSAMYLCASSLMGLGSYNEQFFGPGTRLTVL.